The 2 T cell receptor beta chains in this list originate from one sample, sequenced in a study of breast tumors, draining lymph nodes, adjacent tissues. The lymph nodes were axillary draining lymph nodes from breast cancer patients. Via MiXCR, TCRdb re-called the multiplex PCR reads, giving one row per CDR3 protein. Seen here are about 270,000 distinct CDR3 sequences, about 33% observed once, and the top ten hold roughly 1.1%. The sequencing sample was made of axillary lymph node tissue. These TCRs come from a female donor with breast cancer. Some clones in this sample may be carry-over from other donors' samples.

The chain couples TRBV5-1 to TRBJ2-5; 13 positions match TRBD2. J was trimmed by 4 bases and V by 3 bases; bases with no gene match: 6. Germline assignment: CDR1 SGHRS and CDR2 YFSETQ. The CDR3 is 16 amino acids. CDR3 in DNA: TGCGCCAGCAGCTGGGGGACTAGCGGGATAAGAGAGACCCAGTACTTC. Its protein product is CASSWGTSGIRETQYF.

The chain combines TRBV24-1 with TRBJ2-5; D is perhaps TRBD1 (6 bases). The CDR3 sequence is 14 residues long. Trimming pared 4 bases from V and 5 bases from J, leaving 13 bases between. Germline lookup yields CDR1 KGHDR and CDR2 SFDVKD. CDR3 sequence: CATSDVQGWETQYF. CDR3 bases: TGTGCCACCAGTGACGTACAGGGTTGGGAGACCCAGTACTTC.